This T cell receptor beta chain originates from a study of T cells in Graves' hyperthyroidism and ophthalmopathy. Study summary: Upon initial diagnosis and before any treatment, peripheral blood was collected.

This clonotype has more than one count but fewer than ten. It was RNA transcripts that yielded the amplified TCR beta CDR3 regions. RT-PCR in the first round (using the HTBI primer set) targeted the TCR CDR3. TCRdb re-called the multiplex PCR reads with MiXCR, one entry per CDR3 protein. The sample carries 730,000 or so distinct CDR3 sequences, under 20% recorded once. V shed 2 bases and J 7 bases; nucleotides not matched to a gene: 9. This CDR3 is built from 15 residues. Germline-derived CDR1 and CDR2 are MNHNY and SVGAGI (reference sequence). Any patient presenting with uncontrolled infection, other autoimmune disease, pregnancy or lactation was left out. Blood was drawn at first hyperthyroidism diagnosis, before any ophthalmopathy symptoms.

The gene calls are TRBV6-6 and TRBJ2-3; TRBD2 matches at 7 bases. This clonotype was sampled from a woman in her forties or fifties with Graves' hyperthyroidism that later progressed to Graves' ophthalmopathy. Sequenced material: blood. This CDR3 is CASSYGGGPGNTQYF. Here the CDR3 DNA reads TGTGCCAGCAGTTACGGCGGGGGACCCGGAAATACGCAGTATTTT.